The T cell receptor (beta chain) under discussion was sequenced for a study of cytomegalovirus exposure and HLA in healthy donors (dated by TCRdb to the late 2010s). Regarding the study in general: In an earlier analysis of approximately 500 of the donors, roughly 300 Gb of sequence data and 117 million unique TCR beta sequences from approximately 180 million T cells were reported. In addition to the first cohort of approximately 670 subjects, a separate validation cohort of approximately 110 different subjects was used. To predict cytomegalovirus infection status, the study combined high-throughput TCR immunosequencing, statistical association of individual TCRs with disease status, and machine learning. A later analysis re-analyzed previously published TCR beta repertoires from 660 or so donors and added high-resolution HLA genotyping to study TCR occurrence patterns. Of the roughly 400 genotyped donors, approximately 80% fell in the genetic ancestry cluster associated with self-reported Caucasian donors. In the later analysis, no new phenotypic data were used to find candidate immune exposures; instead, reliance was placed on TCR beta sequences and their occurrence across donors. To decide whether each TCR beta V gene segment behaved as functional or pseudogenic, an earlier analysis of some 580 of the donors relied on high-throughput TCR beta sequencing. Approximately 300 gigabases of sequencing data and tens of millions of unique TCR sequences were included in an early release covering over 600 HLA-typed donors. Using immunosequencing, the study profiled T cell repertoires from about 620 subjects and related those repertoires to cytomegalovirus serostatus. On average, around 240,000 unique TCR beta nucleotide sequences were sequenced per donor among more than 350 genotyped donors of the cohort, with 15% to 20% of those sequences being non-productive. Both class I and class II loci were covered by HLA typing, at four-digit resolution. Alongside the repertoire data, information on donor age, sex, ethnicity and CMV serostatus was compiled. A later genetic analysis took genome-wide SNP genotypes for 398 of the 666 donors and used that subset as a discovery cohort. The study aimed to test whether cataloging public T cell receptors could reveal signatures of past pathogen exposure. All discovery cohort repertoires had been generated using a single sequencing platform. Roughly 5 DR-DQ haplotypes were treated as single units for association and clustering because of strong linkage in the cohort. Typing coverage differed by locus: A, B, C, DRB1 and DQB1 were typed in about 620-640 donors, DQA1 in 500 to 550, DPA1 in some 570, and DPB1 in around 490.

The CDR3 has 14 amino acids, counting the end cysteine and phenylalanine. The only DNA kept is the CDR3, 42 bases in frame from the first base. CDR1 MNHEY and CDR2 SVGAGI were looked up in the germline V gene. V gives up 7 bases and J gives up 2 bases, and the segment between their germline ends measures 14 bases. Receptors were amplified or captured by the immunoSEQ multiplex PCR assay. For the multiplex PCR, a mixture combining 60 forward primers for TCR Vbeta segments and 13 reverse primers for TCR Jbeta segments was used. The CDR3 region of rearranged TCR beta genes was amplified from genomic DNA by a multiplex PCR assay. The amplified TCR beta libraries were sequenced on the Illumina HiSeq System as 87-base-pair reads. On the study's bioinformatics: In a later analysis, 70 million to 95 million unique TCR beta chains were counted across the 500 to 850 repertoires, and roughly 9.9 million of these chains were shared by at least two donors. To remove PCR and sequencing errors, raw reads were error-corrected and collapsed into unique sequences using a nearest-neighbor algorithm that merged closely related sequences. CDR3 sequences were aligned to IMGT reference sequences to assign V, D and J gene segments. For a sequence to be retained, a match of at least six nucleotides was required to both a V gene segment and a J gene segment. A rearrangement counted as productive if the CDR3 had no stop codons and remained in frame with V and J, and every other rearrangement counted as non-productive. Following IMGT convention, CDR3 was defined as the stretch from the second conserved V-encoded cysteine up to the conserved J-encoded phenylalanine. In an earlier analysis of some 550 of the donors, sequences lacking an unambiguous match to a single V gene segment were excluded. In an earlier analysis of around 590 of the donors, a V segment was called functional when productive rearrangements were above 56.7%, and segregating when the standard deviation between donors exceeded 5%. A statistical classification framework was built to diagnose cytomegalovirus status from the catalog of TCR beta chain sequences. V and J gene assignment, in a later analysis, came from comparing TCR nucleotide sequences with IMGT/GENE-DB human TR gene sequences. A later analysis assigned CDR3 sequences and most-parsimonious VDJ recombination scenarios with the TCRdist pipeline. In a later analysis, every TCR beta chain was defined by the combination of its CDR3 amino acid sequence and its V-gene family, and reads without a unique V-gene family were dropped. A later analysis removed 450 to 600 highly shared, low-generation-probability nucleotide sequences to deal with suspected cross-contamination and a sequencing artifact. In a later analysis, a clonal expansion index for each public chain was calculated from normalized within-repertoire ranks of inferred template counts. In a later analysis, generation probabilities were computed using a VDJ recombination model fitted to out-of-frame rearrangements, and the results were checked against IGoR. In a later analysis, TCR-TCR, TCR-HLA and TCR-CMV co-occurrence was scored with hypergeometric tests, and a repertoire-size bias correction was applied to TCR pairs. A later analysis estimated false discovery rates by permuting HLA or CMV assignments 20 times. In a later analysis, co-occurring TCRs were grouped using DBSCAN, with TCRdist sequence similarity added in when clustering inside HLA-allele-positive subsets. Repertoires with fewer than 30,000 or more than 120,000 public chains were left out of co-occurrence clustering, as were about 5 repertoires with anomalous nucleotide sharing. Here the immuneACCESS table is served through TCRdb, limited to in-frame sequences with V and J called. Missing clones are a known gap in these copies; in checked studies unresolved V genes cover under half, and the rest lacks a known reason. D and trimming were read from the DNA, whereas the V and J calls and clone size are those reported in that table. This sample is represented by about 93,000 clones; 70% to 80% of them were singletons. Together, the top ten hold around 0.63% of the sample.

The cohort was made up of around 720 healthy bone marrow donors. At the time of sampling, every cohort member was nominally healthy, though immune exposures that went unrecorded were likely present. The donor was CMV seronegative and was included in the group of around 320 seronegative cohort members. A peripheral blood sample was collected from each donor, and TCR beta sequencing was performed on peripheral blood mononuclear cells. The Qiagen DNeasy Blood Extraction Kit was used to extract genomic DNA from the blood cell samples. What the authors observed across the whole study: The study listed 164 TCR beta chains as associated with cytomegalovirus. Some IMGT-functional V segments, including TRBV6-2 and TRBV6-3, could not be distinguished by the 87-base-pair reads and were therefore excluded. Only TCR beta chains were sequenced in this cohort, and the absence of alpha or paired-chain data limited detectable features. The presence/absence analyses assumed that sequencing depth was roughly uniform across donors, and that assumption may not be true. Compared with the roughly 700-donor mean, donors in an Asian-associated ancestry cluster had fewer N-insertions in productive TCRs, according to a later genetic analysis. Roughly 15 rarely observed V segments, including chromosome 9 orphons, were excluded from the earlier analysis of a few hundred of the donors because counts were too low. The classifier was reported to diagnose cytomegalovirus status with high specificity and sensitivity in both the original cohort and the validation cohort. A later analysis found that TCR association rates varied across HLA loci, with DRB1 alleles showing the most associated TCRs and HLA-C alleles the fewest. In vitro tests confirmed that a few of the cytomegalovirus-associated TCR beta chains recognize cytomegalovirus antigens. A further reported finding was that TCR beta sequences accurately predicted the HLA-A and HLA-B alleles for most subjects in the first cohort. According to a later analysis, most CMV-associated TCR beta chains appeared to be HLA-restricted, and the HLA associations seemed to be driven largely by CMV exposure. A later genetic analysis associated a missense DCLRE1C variant with V-gene and J-gene trimming of TCR beta chains, and an independent cohort replicated the association. When HLA alleles, especially DR and DQ, strongly co-occurred, attributing TCR associations to individual alleles was difficult. Across donors, most TCR sequences were observed very rarely, whereas some public TCRs were present in many individuals. Several of the top co-occurrence clusters appeared to be linked to parvovirus B19, influenza, CMV and Epstein-Barr virus, according to a later analysis. According to the authors, the approach could potentially be generalized to other disease states and immunological phenotypes. The only immune exposure information available for the cohort was CMV serostatus. A later analysis found that HLA-associated TCR beta chains were more clonally expanded and had lower generation probabilities than equally common non-associated chains. A cluster of highly shared sequence variants was judged likely to be a technical artifact of the sequencing pipeline. Because some donors lacked HLA typing at each locus, the association tests relied only on the typed subset. Correlated functional status among segregating V segments might be attributable to linkage disequilibrium, but an unknown experimental factor could not be ruled out. At a false discovery rate of 0.05, a later analysis linked under 20,000 TCR beta sequences to specific HLA alleles. Broadly in line with IMGT annotations, most TCR beta V segments showed up in productive rearrangements about 87% or about 30% of the time in an earlier analysis of several hundred of the donors.

This clone showed up just a few times. Its recognized antigen is unknown. Base qualities are not provided; no much larger clone lies one nucleotide away. The rearranged chain carries TRBV6-5 and TRBJ2-5, and the D gene may be TRBD2, 5 bases matching. This receptor was identified in a man under 40 in good health and CMV-seronegative. Sequencing used PBMCs. The DNA reads TGTGCCAGCACCCCCGGGATAGCTCAAGAGACCCAGTACTTC. Its protein reads: CASTPGIAQETQYF.